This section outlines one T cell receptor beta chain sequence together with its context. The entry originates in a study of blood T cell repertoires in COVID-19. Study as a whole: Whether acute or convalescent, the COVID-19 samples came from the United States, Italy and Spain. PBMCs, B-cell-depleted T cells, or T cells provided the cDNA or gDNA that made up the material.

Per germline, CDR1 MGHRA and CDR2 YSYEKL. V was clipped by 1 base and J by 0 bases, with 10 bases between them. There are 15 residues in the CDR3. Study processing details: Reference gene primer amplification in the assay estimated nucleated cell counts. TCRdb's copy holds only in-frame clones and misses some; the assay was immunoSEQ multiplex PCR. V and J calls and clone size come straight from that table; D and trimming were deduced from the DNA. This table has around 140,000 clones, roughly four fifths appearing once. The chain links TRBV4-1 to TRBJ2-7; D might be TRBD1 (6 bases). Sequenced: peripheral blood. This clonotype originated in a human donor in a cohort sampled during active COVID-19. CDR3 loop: CASSQGSGASYEQYF. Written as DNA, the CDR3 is TGCGCCAGCAGCCAAGGGTCAGGGGCCTCCTACGAGCAGTACTTC.